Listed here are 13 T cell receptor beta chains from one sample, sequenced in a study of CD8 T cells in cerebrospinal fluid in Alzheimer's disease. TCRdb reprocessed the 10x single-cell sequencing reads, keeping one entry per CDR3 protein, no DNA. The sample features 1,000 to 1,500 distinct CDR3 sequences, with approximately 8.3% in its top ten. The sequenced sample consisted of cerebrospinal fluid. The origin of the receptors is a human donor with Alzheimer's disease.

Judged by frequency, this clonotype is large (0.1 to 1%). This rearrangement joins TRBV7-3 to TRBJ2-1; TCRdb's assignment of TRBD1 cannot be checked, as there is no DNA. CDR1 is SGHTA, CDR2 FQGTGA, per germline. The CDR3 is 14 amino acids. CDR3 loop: CASRNRDRGNEQFF.

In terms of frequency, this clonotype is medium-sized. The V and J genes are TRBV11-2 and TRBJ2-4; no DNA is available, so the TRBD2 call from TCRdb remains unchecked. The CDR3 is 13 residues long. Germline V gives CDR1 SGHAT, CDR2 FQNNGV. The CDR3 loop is CASSPDPADIQYF.

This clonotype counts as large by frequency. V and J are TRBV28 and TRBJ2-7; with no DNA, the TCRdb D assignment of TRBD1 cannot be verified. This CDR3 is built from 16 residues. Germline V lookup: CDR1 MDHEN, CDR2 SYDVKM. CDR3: CASSLTGGLHSYEQYF.

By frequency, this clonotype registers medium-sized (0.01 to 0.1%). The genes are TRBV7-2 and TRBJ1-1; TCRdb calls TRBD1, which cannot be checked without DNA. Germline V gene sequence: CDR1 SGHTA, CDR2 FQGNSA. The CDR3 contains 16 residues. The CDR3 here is CASSSLVGGPGGEAFF.

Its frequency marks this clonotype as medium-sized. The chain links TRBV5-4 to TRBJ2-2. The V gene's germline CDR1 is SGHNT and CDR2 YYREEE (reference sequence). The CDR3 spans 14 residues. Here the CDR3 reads CASSLDPSAGELFF.

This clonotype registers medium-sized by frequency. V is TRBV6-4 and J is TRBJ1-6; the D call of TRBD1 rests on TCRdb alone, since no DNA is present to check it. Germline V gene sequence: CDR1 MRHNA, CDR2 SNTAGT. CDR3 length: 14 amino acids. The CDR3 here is CASSDGQYNSPLHF.

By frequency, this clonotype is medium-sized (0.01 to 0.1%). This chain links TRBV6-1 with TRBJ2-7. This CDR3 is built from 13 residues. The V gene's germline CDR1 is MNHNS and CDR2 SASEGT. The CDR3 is CASSVMSSYEQYF.

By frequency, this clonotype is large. The chain's CDR3 is CASSLNPQGTGELFF. This chain links TRBV4-1 with TRBJ2-2; TCRdb indicates TRBD1, and absent DNA this call remains unverified. The CDR3 extends over 15 amino acids. Germline CDR1 reads MGHRA; CDR2 reads YSYEKL.

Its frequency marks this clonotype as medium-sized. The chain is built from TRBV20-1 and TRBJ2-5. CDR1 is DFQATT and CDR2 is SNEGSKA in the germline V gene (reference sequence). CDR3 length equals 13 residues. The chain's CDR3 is CSARDRGLSTQYF.

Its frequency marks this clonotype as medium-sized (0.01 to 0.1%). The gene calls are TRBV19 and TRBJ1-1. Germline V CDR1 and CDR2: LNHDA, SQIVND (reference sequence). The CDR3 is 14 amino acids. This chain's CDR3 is CASSGRGLRTEAFF.

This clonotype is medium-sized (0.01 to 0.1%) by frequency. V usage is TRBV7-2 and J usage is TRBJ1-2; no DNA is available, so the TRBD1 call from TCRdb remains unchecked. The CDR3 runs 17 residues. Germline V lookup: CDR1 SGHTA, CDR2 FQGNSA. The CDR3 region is CASSLLGGGGRSYGYTF.

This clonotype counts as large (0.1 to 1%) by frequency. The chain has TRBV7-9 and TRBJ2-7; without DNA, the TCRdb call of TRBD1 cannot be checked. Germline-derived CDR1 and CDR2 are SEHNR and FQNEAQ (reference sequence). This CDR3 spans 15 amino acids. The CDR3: CASSPRDKANYEQYF. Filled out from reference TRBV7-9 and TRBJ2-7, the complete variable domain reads DTGVSQNPRHKITKRGQNVTFRCDPISEHNRLYWYRQTLGQGPEFLTYFQNEAQLEKSRLLSDRFSAERPKGSFSTLEIQRTEQGDSAMYLCASSPRDKANYEQYFGPGTRLTVT.

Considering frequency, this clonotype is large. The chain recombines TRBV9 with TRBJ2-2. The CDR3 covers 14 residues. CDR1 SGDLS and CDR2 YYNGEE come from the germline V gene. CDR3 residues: CASSVVSADGELFF.